The entry that follows covers one TCR beta chain sequence. The method was immunoSEQ multiplex PCR; TCRdb's version includes in-frame clones alone and lacks a portion of them. The sample lists 200,000 to 250,000 clones, 80% to 90% occurring once. Exposed enrollees encountered a COVID-19 case at some point within 2 weeks before study entry. This CDR3 spans 14 amino acids. The trim removed 4 bases at V and 6 bases at J, leaving 7 bases unmatched. Germline-derived CDR1 and CDR2 are SGHKS and YYEKEE (reference sequence). The sample is drawn from a study of blood T cell repertoires in COVID-19. Study-wide background: Samples of COVID-19 (acute and convalescent) were obtained from the United States, Italy and Spain.

This rearrangement joins TRBV5-5 to TRBJ2-7; 10 bases match TRBD1. The TCR was taken from a man in his fifties who had been exposed to COVID-19. The source material was PBMCs or T cells enriched from blood (not recorded which). This chain's CDR3 is CASSAGTGAAEQYF. The CDR3 DNA reads as TGTGCCAGCAGCGCGGGGACAGGGGCGGCCGAGCAGTACTTC. The variable domain in full, completed from reference TRBV5-5 and TRBJ2-7, reads DAGVTQSPTHLIKTRGQQVTLRCSPISGHKSVSWYQQVLGQGPQFIFQYYEKEERGRGNFPDRFSARQFPNYSSELNVNALLLGDSALYLCASSAGTGAAEQYFGPGTRLTVT.